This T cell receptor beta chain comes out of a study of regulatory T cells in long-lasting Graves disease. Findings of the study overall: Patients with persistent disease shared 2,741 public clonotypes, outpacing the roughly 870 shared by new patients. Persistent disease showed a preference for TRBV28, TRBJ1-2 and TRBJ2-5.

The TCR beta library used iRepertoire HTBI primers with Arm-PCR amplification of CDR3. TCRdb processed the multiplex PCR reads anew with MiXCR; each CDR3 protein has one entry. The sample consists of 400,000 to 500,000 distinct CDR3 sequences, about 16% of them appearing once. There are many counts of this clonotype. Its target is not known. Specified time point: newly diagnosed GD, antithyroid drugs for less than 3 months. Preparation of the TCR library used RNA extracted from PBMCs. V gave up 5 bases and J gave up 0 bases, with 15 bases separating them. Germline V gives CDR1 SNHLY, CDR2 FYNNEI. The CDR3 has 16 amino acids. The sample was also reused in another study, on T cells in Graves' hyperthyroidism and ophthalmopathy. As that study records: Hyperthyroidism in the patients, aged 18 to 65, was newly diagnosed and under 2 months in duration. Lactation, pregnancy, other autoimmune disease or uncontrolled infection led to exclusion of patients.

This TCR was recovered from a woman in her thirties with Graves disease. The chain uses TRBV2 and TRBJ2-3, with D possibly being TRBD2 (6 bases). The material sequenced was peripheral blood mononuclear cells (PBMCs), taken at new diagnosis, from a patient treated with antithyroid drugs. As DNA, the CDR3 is TGTGCCAGCAGTAAACCTAGCGCGACTAGCACAGATACGCAGTATTTT. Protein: CASSKPSATSTDTQYF.